This T cell receptor (beta chain) is from a study of blood T cell repertoires in COVID-19. Assay: immunoSEQ multiplex PCR; the TCRdb copy retains only in-frame clones and omits some. This sample has 120,000 to 150,000 clones, with more than 70% found just once. The CDR3 is 13 residues long. V dropped 6 bases and J dropped 0 bases, with 9 bases sitting between them. Germline V gene sequence: CDR1 SGHTA, CDR2 FQGNSA. This chain joins TRBV7-2 and TRBJ2-7, with D possibly being TRBD1 (6 bases). Sequencing was performed on peripheral blood. The receptor was isolated from a man between 60 and 75 years old with active or convalescent COVID-19. Here the CDR3 DNA reads TGTGCCAGCAGAGGGGACAACTCCTACGAGCAGTACTTC. This codes for CASRGDNSYEQYF.